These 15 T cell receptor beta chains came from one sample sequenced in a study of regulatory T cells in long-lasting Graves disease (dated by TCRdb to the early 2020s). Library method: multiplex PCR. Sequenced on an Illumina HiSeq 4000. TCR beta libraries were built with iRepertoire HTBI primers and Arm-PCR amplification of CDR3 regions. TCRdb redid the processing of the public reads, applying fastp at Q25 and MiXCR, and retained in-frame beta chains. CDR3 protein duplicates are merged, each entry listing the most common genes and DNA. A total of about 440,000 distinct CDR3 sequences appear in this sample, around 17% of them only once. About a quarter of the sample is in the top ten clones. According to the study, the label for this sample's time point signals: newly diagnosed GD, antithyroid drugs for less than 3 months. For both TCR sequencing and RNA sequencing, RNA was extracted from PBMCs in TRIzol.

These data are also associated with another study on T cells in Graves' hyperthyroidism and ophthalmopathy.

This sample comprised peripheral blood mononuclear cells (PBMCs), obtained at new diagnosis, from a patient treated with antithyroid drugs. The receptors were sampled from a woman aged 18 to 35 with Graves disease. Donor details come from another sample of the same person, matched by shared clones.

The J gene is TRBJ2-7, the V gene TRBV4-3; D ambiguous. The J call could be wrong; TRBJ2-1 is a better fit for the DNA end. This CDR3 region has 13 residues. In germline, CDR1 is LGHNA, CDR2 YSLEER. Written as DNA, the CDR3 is TGCGCCAGCAGCCAAGGTCCGTTTAGTGAGCAGTTCTTC. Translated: CASSQGPFSEQFF.

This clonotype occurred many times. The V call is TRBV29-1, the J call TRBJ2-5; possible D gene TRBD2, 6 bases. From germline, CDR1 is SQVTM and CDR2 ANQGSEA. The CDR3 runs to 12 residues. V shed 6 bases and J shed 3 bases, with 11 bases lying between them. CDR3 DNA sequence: TGCAGCGTATCGGGACTGGAAGAGACCCAGTACTTC. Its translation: CSVSGLEETQYF.

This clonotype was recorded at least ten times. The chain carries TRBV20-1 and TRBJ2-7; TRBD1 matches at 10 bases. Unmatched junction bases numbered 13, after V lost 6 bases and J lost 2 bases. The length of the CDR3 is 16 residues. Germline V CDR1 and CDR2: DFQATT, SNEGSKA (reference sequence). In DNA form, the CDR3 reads TGCAGTGCCCTGACCGGTGGGGACAGGGGTACCTACGAGCAGTACTTC. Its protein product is CSALTGGDRGTYEQYF.

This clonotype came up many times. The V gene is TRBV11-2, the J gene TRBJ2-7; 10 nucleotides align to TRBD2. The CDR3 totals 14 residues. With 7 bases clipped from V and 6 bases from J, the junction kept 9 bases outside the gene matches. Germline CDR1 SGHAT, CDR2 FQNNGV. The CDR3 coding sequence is TGTGCCAGCACCATTACTAGCGGGACCACCGAGCAGTACTTC. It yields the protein CASTITSGTTEQYF.

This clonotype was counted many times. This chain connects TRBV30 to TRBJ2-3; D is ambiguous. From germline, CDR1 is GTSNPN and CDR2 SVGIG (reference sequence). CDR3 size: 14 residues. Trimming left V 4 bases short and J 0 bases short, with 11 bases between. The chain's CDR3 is CAWNWVGSTDTQYF. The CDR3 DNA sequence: TGTGCCTGGAATTGGGTGGGAAGCACAGATACGCAGTATTTT.

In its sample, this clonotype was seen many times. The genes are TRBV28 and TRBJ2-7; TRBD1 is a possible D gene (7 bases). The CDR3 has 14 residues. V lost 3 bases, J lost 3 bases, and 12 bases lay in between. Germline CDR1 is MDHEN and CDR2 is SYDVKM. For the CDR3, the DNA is TGTGCCAGCAGTTTTCCAGGGGGGTTCTACGAGCAGTACTTC. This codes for CASSFPGGFYEQYF.

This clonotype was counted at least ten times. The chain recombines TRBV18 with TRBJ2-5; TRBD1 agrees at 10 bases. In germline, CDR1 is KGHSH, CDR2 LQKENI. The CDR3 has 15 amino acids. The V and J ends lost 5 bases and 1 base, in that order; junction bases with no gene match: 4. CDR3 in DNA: TGTGCCAGCTCAGACTGGACAGGGGGCCAAGAGACCCAGTACTTC. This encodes CASSDWTGGQETQYF.

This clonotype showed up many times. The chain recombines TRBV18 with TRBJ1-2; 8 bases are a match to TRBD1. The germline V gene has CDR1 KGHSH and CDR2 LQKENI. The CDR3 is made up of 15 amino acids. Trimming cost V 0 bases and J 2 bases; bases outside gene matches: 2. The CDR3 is CASSPPRTGNYGYTF. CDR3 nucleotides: TGTGCCAGCTCACCACCCCGGACAGGGAACTATGGCTACACCTTC. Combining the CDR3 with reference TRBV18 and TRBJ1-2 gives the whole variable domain NAGVMQNPRHLVRRRGQEARLRCSPMKGHSHVYWYRQLPEEGLKFMVYLQKENIIDESGMPKERFSAEFPKEGPSILRIQQVVRGDSAAYFCASSPPRTGNYGYTFGSGTRLTVV.

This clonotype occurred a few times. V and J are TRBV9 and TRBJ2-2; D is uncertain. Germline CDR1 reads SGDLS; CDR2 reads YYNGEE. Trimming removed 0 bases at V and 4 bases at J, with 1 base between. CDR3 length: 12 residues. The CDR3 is CASSVVTGELFF. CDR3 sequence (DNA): TGTGCCAGCAGCGTAGTCACCGGGGAGCTGTTTTTT. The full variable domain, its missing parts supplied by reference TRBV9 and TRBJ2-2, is DSGVTQTPKHLITATGQRVTLRCSPRSGDLSVYWYQQSLDQGLQFLIQYYNGEERAKGNILERFSAQQFPDLHSELNLSSLELGDSALYFCASSVVTGELFFGEGSRLTVL.

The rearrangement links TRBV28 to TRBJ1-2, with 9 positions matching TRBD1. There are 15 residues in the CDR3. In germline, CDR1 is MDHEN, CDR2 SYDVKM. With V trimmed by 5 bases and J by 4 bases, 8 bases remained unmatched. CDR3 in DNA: TGTGCCAGCAGTACTTACTGGACAGGGGTCTATGGCTACACCTTC. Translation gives CASSTYWTGVYGYTF.

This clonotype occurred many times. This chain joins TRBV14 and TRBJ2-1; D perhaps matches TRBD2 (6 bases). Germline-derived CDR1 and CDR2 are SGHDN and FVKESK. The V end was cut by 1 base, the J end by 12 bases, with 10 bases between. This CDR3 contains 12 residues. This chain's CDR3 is CASSQGEAVQFF. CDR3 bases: TGTGCCAGCAGCCAAGGGGAGGCCGTGCAGTTCTTC.

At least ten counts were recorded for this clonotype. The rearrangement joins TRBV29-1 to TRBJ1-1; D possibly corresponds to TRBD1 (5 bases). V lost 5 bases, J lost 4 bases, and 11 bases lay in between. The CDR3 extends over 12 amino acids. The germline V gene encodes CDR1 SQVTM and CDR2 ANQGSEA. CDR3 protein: CSVRQGSTEAFF. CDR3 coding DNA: TGCAGCGTTCGGCAGGGTTCCACTGAAGCTTTCTTT.

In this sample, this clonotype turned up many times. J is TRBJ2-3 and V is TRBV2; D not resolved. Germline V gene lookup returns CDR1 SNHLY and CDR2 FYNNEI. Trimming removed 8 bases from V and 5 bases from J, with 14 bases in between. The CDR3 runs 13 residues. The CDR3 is CASGVVLRDTQYF. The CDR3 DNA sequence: TGTGCCAGCGGGGTTGTTCTGAGAGATACGCAGTATTTT.

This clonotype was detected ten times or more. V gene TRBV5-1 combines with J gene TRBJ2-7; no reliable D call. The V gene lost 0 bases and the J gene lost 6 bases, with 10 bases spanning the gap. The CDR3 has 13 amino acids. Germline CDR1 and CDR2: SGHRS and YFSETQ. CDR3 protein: CASSLDLGSEQYF. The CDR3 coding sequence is TGCGCCAGCAGCTTGGATTTAGGGTCCGAGCAGTACTTC.

CDR3 in DNA: TGTGCCAGTAGTATAAGCGGGATGAACACCGGGGAGCTGTTTTTT. It yields the protein CASSISGMNTGELFF. The chain couples TRBV19 to TRBJ2-2; 7 nucleotides agree with TRBD2. Per germline, CDR1 LNHDA and CDR2 SQIVND (reference sequence). Losses at the gene ends were 2 bases for V and 1 base for J; bases not matched to a gene: 1. This CDR3 has 15 residues.